This TCR beta chain originates from a study of a mutant IDH1 vaccine in newly diagnosed glioma. Study context: Previous treatment comprised radiotherapy, temozolomide, or both, mostly both.

Time point indicated: week 35, safety follow-up. Each vaccine dose was 300 ug of mutant IDH1 20-mer peptide, with topical imiquimod. Patients had eight vaccinations, in weeks 1, 3, 5, 7, 11, 15, 19 and 23. Study-wide findings and caveats: Changes in the top peripheral T cell clonotypes seemingly had no bearing on pseudoprogression.

Libraries were prepared by immunoSEQ multiplex PCR; TCRdb keeps only in-frame clonotypes and omits some of them. Among some 61,000 clones listed, approximately 84% were seen once. Of note for this clone: Its specificity is unknown.

The specimen comprised PBMCs, sampled from a glioma patient whose treatment included an IDH1 peptide vaccine. The receptor was isolated from a man aged 18-30 years with glioma.

The CDR3 region is CAIKGQAPGYTF. The CDR3 nucleotides are TGTGCCATCAAGGGACAGGCGCCTGGCTACACCTTC. J is TRBJ1-2 and V is TRBV10-3; 8 nucleotides align to TRBD1. After removal of 7 bases from V and 7 bases from J, the junction contained 5 bases not matched to a gene. This CDR3 is 12 amino acids long. The germline V gene has CDR1 ENHRY and CDR2 SYGVKD.